This T cell receptor beta chain was sequenced for a study of beta chain features in type 1 diabetes. Overall study context: Sorted cells from all samples, numbering over 85,000,000, were examined. Whole-study findings and limits: Patients' naive, central memory and regulatory TCRB repertoires appeared more alike than those of healthy donors. More deletions and fewer insertions at VDJ junctions were found in patients with type 1 diabetes.

The whole isolated RNA underwent reverse transcription, so sequencing captured expressed TCRB transcripts. Clones were read by immunoSEQ multiplex PCR, and TCRdb kept only the in-frame ones, dropping some. The table has about 150,000 clones, about 8.1% seen once. The V segment lost 2 bases and the J segment 4 bases; nucleotides outside the gene matches: 9. Germline V gene sequence: CDR1 MGHDK, CDR2 SYGVNS. The CDR3 consists of 16 residues. Only a few counts were recorded for this clone. Its antigen is not identified. The chain recombines TRBV25-1 with TRBJ2-7; TRBD2 matches at 9 bases. Specimen: central memory CD4+ T cells from blood. This sequence was found in a man between 18 and 29 years old in good health. The CDR3 here is CASSESRAGGLYEQYF. The CDR3 nucleotides read TGTGCCAGCAGTGAAAGCCGGGCGGGAGGGTTGTACGAGCAGTACTTC.